The 5 T cell receptor beta chains below all came from one sample that was sequenced in a study of cytomegalovirus exposure and HLA in healthy donors. 60 Vbeta and 13 Jbeta primers were used in PCR. Assay used: immunoSEQ multiplex PCR; TCRdb lists only in-frame clones, some missing. The profile covers under 200,000 clones, with about four fifths appearing a single time and 1% taken by the ten largest. Input material: PBMCs. These receptors all come from a woman between 45 and 60 years old in good health and CMV-seropositive.

The sample holds one count of this clone. V usage is TRBV18 and J usage is TRBJ2-3; 7 bases are shared with TRBD2. Germline V lookup: CDR1 KGHSH, CDR2 LQKENI. The CDR3 totals 14 residues. Unmatched junction bases numbered 6, after V lost 3 bases and J lost 6 bases. The DNA for the CDR3 is TGTGCCAGCTCACCCGCGGGAGTTACGGATACGCAGTATTTT. Protein product: CASSPAGVTDTQYF.

The sample holds a few counts of this clone. V and J are TRBV7-3 and TRBJ2-7; 7 bases are shared with TRBD2. V dropped 6 bases and J dropped 3; count of bases not matched to a gene: 5. This CDR3 region has 13 residues. From germline, CDR1 is SGHTA and CDR2 FQGTGA. CDR3 amino acids: CASSRDYRYEQYF. The CDR3 DNA follows: TGTGCCAGCAGTCGGGACTACCGCTACGAGCAGTACTTC.

The CDR3 sequence is CAISEQLAGSYEQYF. The DNA of the CDR3 is TGTGCCATCAGCGAACAACTAGCGGGTTCCTACGAGCAGTACTTC. This chain connects TRBV10-3 to TRBJ2-7; 9 positions match TRBD2. The CDR3 is 15 amino acids. Germline assignment: CDR1 ENHRY and CDR2 SYGVKD. Trimming removed 6 bases from V and 1 base from J; junction bases left unmatched: 7.

The chain combines TRBV2 with TRBJ2-3, with D unresolved. The CDR3 sequence is 13 residues long. V was trimmed by 7 bases and J by 0 bases, leaving 8 bases between them. Germline CDR1 and CDR2: SNHLY and FYNNEI. The CDR3 nucleotides are TGTGCCAGCATAATAGCTAGCACAGATACGCAGTATTTT. This gives the protein CASIIASTDTQYF.

This rearrangement joins TRBV4-3 to TRBJ1-5; 8 bases fit TRBD1. The CDR3 extends over 18 amino acids. Germline V gives CDR1 LGHNA, CDR2 YSLEER. J lost 6 bases, V lost 0 bases, and 13 bases had no gene match. CDR3 DNA sequence: TGCGCCAGCAGCCAAGATCTATGGAGACAGGGGAACAGTCAGCCCCAGCATTTT. This translates into CASSQDLWRQGNSQPQHF.